The 10 T cell receptor beta chains below come from one sample, sequenced in a study of T cells expressing NK-cell markers. From its re-call of the 5' RACE reads, TCRdb lists each CDR3 protein once, without DNA. The sample's table shows about 460,000 distinct CDR3 sequences. Sequencing used blood T cells: a sorted CD56 or NKG2C T cell subset, CD4+ or CD8+ T cells, or bulk PBMC T cells (not recorded which). These receptors were obtained from a woman between 50 and 59 years old in good health.

This chain connects TRBV7-8 to TRBJ2-3. The CDR3 loop spans 12 amino acids. CDR1 and CDR2 (germline): SGHVS, FQNEAQ. The CDR3 loop is CASSPSDDTQYF.

The chain employs TRBV29-1 and TRBJ2-5. The CDR3 spans 13 residues. CDR1 and CDR2 from the germline V gene are SQVTM and ANQGSEA. CDR3 residues: CSVAMTRQETQYF. Full variable domain (rest looked up from reference TRBV29-1 and TRBJ2-5): SAVISQKPSRDICQRGTSLTIQCQVDSQVTMMFWYRQQPGQSLTLIATANQGSEATYESGFVIDKFPISRPNLTFSTLTVSNMSPEDSSIYLCSVAMTRQETQYFGPGTRLLVL.

The chain is built from TRBV24-1 and TRBJ1-2; lacking DNA, the TRBD1 call made by TCRdb goes unchecked. CDR1 and CDR2 (germline): KGHDR, SFDVKD. This CDR3 comprises 15 residues. This chain's CDR3 is CATSDLTPGVHGYTF.

V gene TRBV2 combines with J gene TRBJ2-7; TCRdb's D call of TRBD2 is untestable without DNA. CDR3 length: 13 residues. Germline CDR1 reads SNHLY; CDR2 reads FYNNEI. CDR3 loop: CASRLGSVREQYF.

This sequence joins TRBV5-5 and TRBJ2-5; the D gene TCRdb calls, TRBD2, cannot be checked with no DNA. This CDR3 region has 15 residues. Per the germline V gene, CDR1 is SGHKS and CDR2 is YYEKEE (reference sequence). CDR3: CASSLGSGIVETQYF.

The chain employs TRBV12-3 or TRBV12-4 and TRBJ2-1; TCRdb returns TRBD2, unconfirmable since there is no DNA. This CDR3 has 19 residues. The CDR3 here is CASSFRLAGGSSRGNEQFF.

The chain employs TRBV10-1 and TRBJ2-5. CDR1 and CDR2 from the germline V gene are WNHNN and SYGVQD (reference sequence). CDR3 size: 13 residues. This CDR3 reads CASSERLGETQYF.

The rearrangement links TRBV7-9 to TRBJ2-1. CDR3 length: 12 residues. The germline CDR1 and CDR2 sequences are SEHNR and FQNEAQ (reference sequence). The CDR3 protein is CATAKTYNEQFF.

The V call is TRBV20-1, the J call TRBJ2-3; TCRdb outputs TRBD2, but without DNA this stays unchecked. This CDR3 has 15 residues. Germline CDR1 reads DFQATT; CDR2 reads SNEGSKA (reference sequence). The CDR3: CSALRSSGRRDTQYF.

This chain connects TRBV6-7 to TRBJ2-2; the TCRdb D gene call, TRBD1, has no DNA to confirm it. TRBV6-7 is an ORF for which the function is uncertain. CDR3 length: 16 residues. CDR3 loop: CASNEPTGGGTGELFF.